This passage covers 16 T cell receptor beta chains from one sample sequenced in a study of blood T cell repertoires in COVID-19. Sequenced by immunoSEQ multiplex PCR; TCRdb stores in-frame clones only, minus some. The repertoire holds some 41,000 clones, 85% to 95% seen once, with 4.5% to 7% in the top ten. Sequenced input: peripheral blood. The receptors were sampled from a human donor in a cohort sampled during active COVID-19.

This clone was found once. CDR3 coding DNA: TGTGCCAGCGCTCAGGGGTCCTCCGGAAACACCATATATTTT. Translation: CASAQGSSGNTIYF. The V and J genes are TRBV25-1 and TRBJ1-3, with D tentatively TRBD1 (6 bases). Deletions cut 8 bases from V and 4 bases from J, with 15 bases between. Germline lookup yields CDR1 MGHDK and CDR2 SYGVNS. This CDR3 region has 14 residues.

This sequence joins TRBV5-1 and TRBJ2-3; TRBD2 is a possible D gene (5 bases). Germline values: CDR1 SGHRS, CDR2 YFSETQ. The V gene lost 1 base and the J gene lost 2 bases, with 17 bases spanning the gap. This CDR3 has 17 amino acids. The CDR3 coding sequence is TGCGCCAGCAGCTTGACGGGGATACAGAGATACACAGATACGCAGTATTTT. Translating gives CASSLTGIQRYTDTQYF.

This clone has more than one count but fewer than ten. The genes are TRBV6-4 and TRBJ2-1; 7 bases agree with TRBD2. The CDR3 has 15 amino acids. V dropped 4 bases and J dropped 1; count of bases not matched to a gene: 4. Germline CDR1 reads MRHNA; CDR2 reads SNTAGT. In nucleotides, the CDR3 is TGTGCCAGCAGTGGATCTAGCGGATCCTACAATGAGCAGTTCTTC. It encodes CASSGSSGSYNEQFF.

The genes are TRBV27 and TRBJ1-5, with D tentatively TRBD1 (5 bases). The CDR3 runs to 13 residues. V was shortened by 3 bases and J by 4 bases, with 7 bases between the two germline ends. Germline V gene sequence: CDR1 MNHEY, CDR2 SMNVEV (reference sequence). The CDR3 nucleotides read TGTGCCAGCAGTTTGACAGCGAATCAGCCCCAGCATTTT. Encoded protein: CASSLTANQPQHF.

J is TRBJ2-1 and V is TRBV20-1, with TRBD2 identical over 8 bases. The CDR3 spans 16 residues. The V gene's germline CDR1 is DFQATT and CDR2 SNEGSKA (reference sequence). Trimming at V came to 3 bases and at J to 5 bases, leaving 12 bases not matched to a gene. The CDR3 DNA is TGCAGTGCTAGTTACTTCAGCGGGAGAGGCGACAATGAGCAGTTCTTC. Its protein is CSASYFSGRGDNEQFF.

The chain's CDR3 is CASNGQGKNIQYF. DNA of the CDR3: TGTGCCAGCAACGGACAGGGTAAAAACATTCAGTACTTC. This chain links TRBV5-6 with TRBJ2-4; TRBD1 matches 8 bases. CDR3 length: 13 amino acids. The germline V gene has CDR1 SGHDT and CDR2 YYEEEE. V lost 6 bases to trimming and J lost 4 bases; unmatched junction nucleotides: 3.

This rearrangement joins TRBV18 to TRBJ1-5; tentative D call: TRBD1 (6 bases). Germline CDR1 is KGHSH and CDR2 is LQKENI. The CDR3 is 16 amino acids. V lost 3 bases, J lost 0 bases, and 12 bases lay in between. The CDR3 nucleotides read TGTGCCAGCTCACCTCCCGGGACACATAGCAATCAGCCCCAGCATTTT. The encoded protein is CASSPPGTHSNQPQHF.

This chain joins TRBV6-5 and TRBJ1-5; D is possibly TRBD1 (6 bases). The V end was cut by 6 bases, the J end by 5 bases, with 11 bases between. This CDR3 is 13 amino acids long. CDR1 and CDR2 from the germline V gene are MNHEY and SVGAGI. Written as DNA, the CDR3 is TGTGCCAGCAGCGTTAACAGGGATCAGCCCCAGCATTTT. Translated: CASSVNRDQPQHF.

The table lists this clone with a count of one. J is TRBJ1-5 and V is TRBV7-6; 7 nucleotides agree with TRBD1. V lost 6 bases to trimming and J lost 0 bases; unmatched junction nucleotides: 5. Germline loops: CDR1 SGHVS, CDR2 FNYEAQ. The CDR3 is made up of 15 amino acids. The DNA of the CDR3 is TGTGCCAGCAGTCCACAGGGGCATAGCAATCAGCCCCAGCATTTT. It specifies CASSPQGHSNQPQHF.

The rearrangement joins TRBV10-3 to TRBJ1-5; unclear D gene. Germline values: CDR1 ENHRY, CDR2 SYGVKD. Trimming pared 8 bases from V and 3 bases from J, leaving 8 bases between. This CDR3 is 12 amino acids long. CDR3 sequence: CAIGQNNQPQHF. CDR3 bases: TGTGCCATCGGCCAGAACAATCAGCCCCAGCATTTT.

CDR3 nucleotide sequence: TGTGCCACCAAGCGTACACGGGATCGGGCTGAAGCTTTCTTT. Its protein is CATKRTRDRAEAFF. The chain has TRBV27 and TRBJ1-1; D remains unclear. The V gene's germline CDR1 is MNHEY and CDR2 SMNVEV (reference sequence). V dropped 10 bases and J dropped 6 bases, with 21 bases sitting between them. The CDR3 has 14 amino acids.

The rearrangement joins TRBV5-1 to TRBJ2-2, with D possibly matching TRBD1 (6 bases). This CDR3 has 17 residues. Trimming cost V 1 base and J 3 bases, with 16 bases left between them. Germline assignment: CDR1 SGHRS and CDR2 YFSETQ. CDR3 sequence (DNA): TGCGCCAGCAGCTTGCCGACAGGACCCAGGGACACCGGGGAGCTGTTTTTT. Its protein is CASSLPTGPRDTGELFF.

V usage is TRBV7-3 and J usage is TRBJ2-1, with 13 positions matching TRBD2. The CDR3 has 20 amino acids. In germline, CDR1 is SGHTA, CDR2 FQGTGA. V lost 5 bases to trimming and J lost 6 bases; unmatched junction nucleotides: 19. As DNA, the CDR3 is TGTGCCAGCAGCGATACTAGCGGGAGGGTTCAGGGAGGGACTCCCAATGAGCAGTTCTTC. It specifies CASSDTSGRVQGGTPNEQFF.

The chain carries TRBV7-2 and TRBJ1-4, with TRBD1 identical over 8 bases. The V gene end was trimmed by 5 bases and the J gene end by 6 bases; junction bases not matched to a gene: 5. The length of the CDR3 is 14 residues. Germline CDR1 reads SGHTA; CDR2 reads FQGNSA. CDR3 coding DNA: TGTGCCAGCAGCCCCGACAGGGGCGATGAAAAACTGTTTTTT. Protein: CASSPDRGDEKLFF.

V and J are TRBV24-1 and TRBJ2-1; D not resolved. The CDR3 runs to 14 residues. Trimming took off 7 bases at V and 3 bases at J, with 12 bases between the two ends. Germline V gene lookup returns CDR1 KGHDR and CDR2 SFDVKD. The CDR3 coding sequence is TGTGCCACCAGCGCGGATCTCTACTACAATGAGCAGTTCTTC. This codes for CATSADLYYNEQFF.

The chain joins TRBV27 to TRBJ1-2; 7 bases line up with TRBD1. This CDR3 has 12 residues. The junction had 4 bases not matched to a gene; V was cut back by 8 bases and J by 4 bases. Germline CDR1 and CDR2: MNHEY and SMNVEV (reference sequence). The CDR3 reads CASSRTGYGYTF. CDR3 DNA sequence: TGTGCCAGCTCTCGGACAGGCTATGGCTACACCTTC.